This T cell receptor (beta chain) is from a study of blood T cell repertoires in COVID-19. Turning to the study itself: Samples of COVID-19 (acute and convalescent) were obtained from the United States, Italy and Spain. PBMCs, B-cell-depleted T cells, or T cells were the source of the cDNA or gDNA that made up the material.

Looked up from germline, CDR1 is SGHVS and CDR2 is FQNEAQ. V was trimmed by 5 bases and J by 3 bases, leaving 11 bases between them. This CDR3 contains 13 residues. In the authors' workflow: Reference gene primer amplification yielded estimated nucleated cell counts. Sequenced by immunoSEQ multiplex PCR; TCRdb stores in-frame clones only, minus some. Clonal size and the V and J genes are those of that table, whereas D and trimming came from the DNA. The sample carries around 26,000 clones, around 90% recorded once. This TCR derives from a human donor with active COVID-19. The donor label of this sample is uncertain. Sequencing was carried out using peripheral blood. This sequence joins TRBV7-8 and TRBJ2-7; D might be TRBD2 (6 bases). The DNA for the CDR3 is TGTGCCAGCAGCACTCGACTAGTCTACGAGCAGTACTTC. This gives the protein CASSTRLVYEQYF.